This is a list of T cell receptor beta chains from one sample in a study of T cells in Graves' hyperthyroidism and ophthalmopathy. One entry per CDR3 protein results from TCRdb running MiXCR on the multiplex PCR reads. The sample lists about 300,000 distinct CDR3 sequences, 16% occurring once. Sample: blood. Every receptor here comes from a man aged 25-45 years with Graves' hyperthyroidism. Each CDR3 is given with its conserved first and last residue. D genes are given only for firm matches. Not all rows give a size; the values are once, few, many and, for expanded clones, a class.

TRBJ2-7 | many | TRBV20-1 | . | TGCAGTGCGACCGACTATTTGAGCTCCTACGAGCAGTACTTC | CSATDYLSSYEQYF
TRBJ1-1 | many | TRBV20-1 | . | TGCAGTGCTAGTCGGGGAGGAGCTGAAGCTTTCTTT | CSASRGGAEAFF
TRBJ1-1 | few | TRBV15 | TRBD1 | TGTGCCACCAGCAGAGATCGGACAGGGAACACTGAAGCTTTCTTT | CATSRDRTGNTEAFF
TRBJ2-1 | many | TRBV11-2 | . | TGTGCCAGCAGCTCCGGACCGACCGATGAGCAGTTCTTC | CASSSGPTDEQFF
TRBJ2-5 | many | TRBV5-5 | TRBD2 | TGTGCCAGCAGCTTACATTACCTTGGGGCGGGAGAGGGAGAGACCCAGTACTTC | CASSLHYLGAGEGETQYF
TRBJ2-7 | many | TRBV28 | . | TGTGCCAGCAGTCCTCACTACTGGGAGCAGTACTTC | CASSPHYWEQYF
TRBJ2-1 | few | TRBV6-2/TRBV6-3 | . | TGTGCCAGCAGACAAACAGCGAACAATGAGCAGTTCTTC | CASRQTANNEQFF
TRBJ2-2 | . | TRBV2 | TRBD2 | TGTGCCAGCAGGGAAGGACTAGCGGTAAACACCGGGGAGCTGTTTTTT | CASREGLAVNTGELFF
TRBJ1-2 | few | TRBV5-5 | . | TGTGCCAGCAGCCTATCATCAGCGTCGGAGGGGTACACCTTC | CASSLSSASEGYTF
TRBJ2-1 | many | TRBV11-2 | TRBD2 | TGTGCCAGCACCCGTGGGCGGGAGGGGGGTGAGCAGTTCTTC | CASTRGREGGEQFF
TRBJ2-2 | . | TRBV24-1 | TRBD1 | TGTGCCACCAGTTTGGGGACAGCGAACACCGGGGAGCTGTTTTTT | CATSLGTANTGELFF
TRBJ1-1 | many | TRBV30 | . | TGTGCCTGGAGTGCCCCTCCAACAGGGATGAACACTGAAGCTTTCTTT | CAWSAPPTGMNTEAFF
TRBJ2-2 | many | TRBV27 | . | TGTGCCAGCAGTTTAAACGGGGAGCTGTTTTTT | CASSLNGELFF
TRBJ1-2 | . | TRBV5-4 | TRBD1 | TGTGCCAGCAGCCGGACAGGGGGCAGTGACTATGGCTACACCTTC | CASSRTGGSDYGYTF
TRBJ2-3 | few | TRBV6-2/TRBV6-3 | . | TGTGCCAGCCTCGCAGATACGCAGTATTTT | CASLADTQYF
TRBJ2-3 | . | TRBV5-5 | . | TGTGCCAGCAGTTATGAGTTGAAAGATACGCAGTATTTT | CASSYELKDTQYF
TRBJ2-6 | . | TRBV28 | . | TGTGCCAGCAGTTCGGGACAAATGAGGGCCAACGTCCTGACTTTC | CASSSGQMRANVLTF
TRBJ2-7 | many | TRBV7-9 | TRBD1 | TGTGCCAGCAGCTCCGGACAGGGAAGTCGGTACGAGCAGTACTTC | CASSSGQGSRYEQYF
TRBJ1-5 | many | TRBV7-8 | TRBD1 | TGTGCCAGCAGCTCCACAAATAGGACAGGTCGCAATCAGCCCCAGCATTTT | CASSSTNRTGRNQPQHF
TRBJ2-7 | many | TRBV5-1 | . | TGCGCCAGCAGCTTGGGGGGGACCGTCCAGCAGTACTTC | CASSLGGTVQQYF
TRBJ1-1 | many | TRBV30 | . | TGTGCCTGGAGCGACATTACTCTTGAAGCTTTCTTT | CAWSDITLEAFF
TRBJ2-5 | few | TRBV7-3 | . | TGTGCCAGCAGCTCACCGGGACTGTCGGAGACCCAGTACTTC | CASSSPGLSETQYF
TRBJ2-7 | . | TRBV19 | TRBD2 | TGTGCCAGTAGTTTAGGAGCGGGAGGAGGCGAGCAGTACTTC | CASSLGAGGGEQYF
TRBJ2-1 | . | TRBV19 | . | TGTGCCAGTAAGTCATCCGGGTTCTACAATGAGCAGTTCTTC | CASKSSGFYNEQFF
TRBJ1-1 | many | TRBV2 | . | TGTGCCAGCCTGGGCAGCACAACCGGAGGGGCTTTCTTT | CASLGSTTGGAFF
TRBJ2-1 | . | TRBV10-1 | . | TGCGCCAGCAGTGAGAAGCCGCGTAATGAGCAGTTCTTC | CASSEKPRNEQFF
TRBJ2-3 | . | TRBV5-6 | TRBD1 | TGTGCCAGCAGCTCCGGACAGGGGGCTACAGATACGCAGTATTTT | CASSSGQGATDTQYF
TRBJ2-5 | many | TRBV7-3 | TRBD2 | TGTGCCAGCAGCCAGGGACTAGCGCCTCAAGAGACCCAGTACTTC | CASSQGLAPQETQYF
TRBJ2-5 | few | TRBV5-1 | . | TGCGCCAGCACTGGGGGGGGCAGGAGAGAGACCCAGTACTTC | CASTGGGRRETQYF
TRBJ1-1 | many | TRBV5-1 | . | TGCGCCAGCAGCGGCCGGGAAGCTTTTGAAGCTTTCTTT | CASSGREAFEAFF
TRBJ2-3 | many | TRBV12-3/TRBV12-4 | . | TGTGCCAGCAGCTTAGGGATAGGAATACAAACAGATACGCAGTATTTT | CASSLGIGIQTDTQYF
TRBJ1-5 | many | TRBV18 | . | TGTGCCAGCTCACTTTCGACAGGAAACTCCAATCAGCCCCAGCATTTT | CASSLSTGNSNQPQHF
TRBJ2-7 | many | TRBV11-2 | TRBD2 | TGTGCCAGCAGCTTCACTAGCGGGGCTTCCTACGAGCAGTACTTC | CASSFTSGASYEQYF
TRBJ2-1 | . | TRBV28 | . | TGTGCCAGCAGTTTAGGTGGACTCCCAAACAATGAGCAGTTCTTC | CASSLGGLPNNEQFF
TRBJ2-6 | . | TRBV5-1 | . | TGCGCCAGCAGCTTGGATTCGCGGGTTCGTCAGGCTGGGGCCAACGTCCTGACTTTC | CASSLDSRVRQAGANVLTF
TRBJ2-1 | once | TRBV29-1 | TRBD2 | TGCAGCGTTCTACTAGCGGGAATCTACAATGAGCAGTTCTTC | CSVLLAGIYNEQFF
TRBJ2-4 | few | TRBV5-8 | TRBD1 | TGTGCCAGCGGCTATCGAACAGGGGTAGACATTCAGTACTTC | CASGYRTGVDIQYF
TRBJ2-1 | many | TRBV11-2 | TRBD2 | TGTGCCAGCAGTCCAAGACTAGCGGACTACAATGAGCAGTTCTTC | CASSPRLADYNEQFF
TRBJ2-7 | many | TRBV18 | . | TGTGCCAGCTCACCCACGGCGGACTACGAGCAGTACTTC | CASSPTADYEQYF
TRBJ2-1 | many | TRBV6-1 | TRBD2 | TGTGCCAGCAGTGAAGGGGTTAGCGGGAGTGATGAGCAGTTCTTC | CASSEGVSGSDEQFF
TRBJ2-1 | many | TRBV7-2 | TRBD2 | TGTGCCAGCAGCCCGGACCCCAGCGGGAGTTATGATGAGCAGTTCTTC | CASSPDPSGSYDEQFF
TRBJ2-1 | many | TRBV12-3/TRBV12-4 | TRBD2 | TGTGCCAGCAGTGGGGGGGATGAGCAGTTCTTC | CASSGGDEQFF
TRBJ2-5 | . | TRBV9 | . | TGTGCCAGCAGCGTAGCCCCAGCGTCTCAAGAGACCCAGTACTTC | CASSVAPASQETQYF
TRBJ2-7 | . | TRBV7-8 | TRBD1 | TGTGCCAGCAGCTTTACTCGATGGACAGGGAGCTCCTACGAGCAGTACTTC | CASSFTRWTGSSYEQYF
TRBJ2-6 | few | TRBV12-3/TRBV12-4 | . | TGTGCCAGCAGTTTACTATTCGGGACTGGGGCCAACGTCCTGACTTTC | CASSLLFGTGANVLTF
TRBJ2-7 | few | TRBV14 | TRBD2 | TGTGCCAGCAGCCTAAGCGGGATAGACTACGAGCAGTACTTC | CASSLSGIDYEQYF
TRBJ1-1 | few | TRBV29-1 | TRBD1 | TGCAGCGTTGGGGGACAGGTAGACACTGAAGCTTTCTTT | CSVGGQVDTEAFF
TRBJ2-7 | . | TRBV19 | TRBD1 | TGTGCCAGTAGTATTCCGGGACAGGGTGTGTACGAGCAGTACTTC | CASSIPGQGVYEQYF
TRBJ1-3 | . | TRBV7-9 | . | TGTGCCAGCAGCCCCCCCGAGGGGGGCTCTGGAAACACCATATATTTT | CASSPPEGGSGNTIYF